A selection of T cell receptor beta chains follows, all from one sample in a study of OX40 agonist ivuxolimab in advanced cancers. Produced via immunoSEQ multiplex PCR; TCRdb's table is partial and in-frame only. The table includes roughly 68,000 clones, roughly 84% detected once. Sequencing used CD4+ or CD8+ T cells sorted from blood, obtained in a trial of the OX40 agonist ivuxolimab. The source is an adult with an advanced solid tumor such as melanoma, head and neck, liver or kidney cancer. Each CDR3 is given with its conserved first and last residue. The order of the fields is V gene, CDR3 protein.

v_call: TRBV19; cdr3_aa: CASSIDQPTEAFF
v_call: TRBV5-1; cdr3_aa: CASSLVSGGDEQYF
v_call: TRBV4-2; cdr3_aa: CASSQDFTGTQYF
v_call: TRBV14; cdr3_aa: CASSQQALHSPLHF
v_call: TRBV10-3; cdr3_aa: CAISELAGGRETQYF
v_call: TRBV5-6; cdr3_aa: CASSQEVLAGSYEQYF
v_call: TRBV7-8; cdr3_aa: CASSLEQGDLSTDTQYF
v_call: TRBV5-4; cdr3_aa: CASSPGGGREAKNIQYF
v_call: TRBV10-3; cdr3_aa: CAAGTGSPGTDTEAFF
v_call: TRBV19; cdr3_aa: CASSDDRRGYEQYF
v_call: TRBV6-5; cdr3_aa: CASSYSGQGSYEQYF
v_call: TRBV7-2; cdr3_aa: CASSSRGGAGGTEAFF
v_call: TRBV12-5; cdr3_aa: CASGLESPTNEQYF
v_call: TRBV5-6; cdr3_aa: CASSFIRGGTEAFF
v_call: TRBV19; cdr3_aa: CASRRGTPLNEKLFF
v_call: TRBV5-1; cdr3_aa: CASFWTSGGPFYNEQFF
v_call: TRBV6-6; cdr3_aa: CASSGDRGNTIYF
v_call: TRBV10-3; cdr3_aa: CAISTGTGSSEQYF
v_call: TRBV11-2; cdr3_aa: CASSLEGAFIEKLFF
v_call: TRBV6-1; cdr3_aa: CASSRDRGLDTIYF
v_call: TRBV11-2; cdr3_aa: CASSLGVFNEKLFF
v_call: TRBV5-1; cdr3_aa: CASSNAGVNEQFF
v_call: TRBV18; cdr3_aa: CASSPTDRPNQPQHF
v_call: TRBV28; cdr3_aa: CASSFSGGDNEQFF
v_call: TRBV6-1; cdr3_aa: CASSAWQGNEQFF
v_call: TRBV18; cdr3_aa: CASQGLSNQPQHF
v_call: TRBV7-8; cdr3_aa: CASSLFGGSPSDTQYF
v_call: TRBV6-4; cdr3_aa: CASRPVGSTDTQYF
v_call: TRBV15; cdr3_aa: CATSREGLNEKLFF
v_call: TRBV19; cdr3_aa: CASSRRTGWEKLFF
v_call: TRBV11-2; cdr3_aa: CASSLPRQGARNEQYF
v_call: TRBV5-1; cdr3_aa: CASSLDGTSSYEQYF